Detailed here is one TCR beta chain. Antigen unknown. V gave up 10 bases and J gave up 4 bases, with 8 bases separating them. The CDR3 covers 10 residues. Germline CDR1 reads MNHEY; CDR2 reads SMNVEV (reference sequence). The study sequenced cultured CD4+ T cell DNA using the Oncomine TCR Beta short-read assay. Genomic DNA from cultured CD4+ T cells was extracted. One entry per CDR3 protein, called by TCRdb with MiXCR from the PCR reads. The table has around 4,500 distinct CDR3 sequences, approximately 35% seen once; the top ten hold less than 30%. This entry belongs to a study of vaccination and CD4 T cells after COVID-19. Study-wide background: Post-vaccine sampling followed dose two by a median approximately 70 days (range 14 to 241). Stimulation used overlapping spike peptides from SARS-CoV-2, HCoV-NL63, HCoV-OC43 and HCoV-229E.

As for treatment: approximately 9-day PBMC culture with coronavirus spike peptide pools or control peptides (ViraFEST assay). The unexposed donor provided CD4+ T cells, which were taken before the COVID-19 pandemic (2011-2018). Once peptide pools had expanded antigen-specific T cells, ViraFEST sequenced TCRs. Sequencing was performed on CD4+ T cells from blood, cultured in vitro. The rearrangement links TRBV27 to TRBJ2-7, with no clear D. The clonotype originates from a human donor in good health. The CDR3 DNA sequence: TGTGCCACTGCCGTATACGAGCAGTACTTC. This gives the protein CATAVYEQYF.